Each of the 32 T cell receptor beta chains below was sequenced from the same sample in a study of blood T cell repertoires in COVID-19. Only in-frame clones appear in the TCRdb table, and some are missing; sequencing was by immunoSEQ multiplex PCR. The sample records nearly 55,000 clones, over 70% being singletons. The source material was peripheral blood. The origin of the receptors is a human donor with active or convalescent COVID-19. The donor label of this sample is uncertain.

This clone was picked up one time. The gene calls are TRBV3-1 (or the pseudogene TRBV3-2) and TRBJ2-7, with a possible D match to TRBD2 (6 bases). This CDR3 has 14 amino acids. Germline V gene sequence: CDR1 LGHDT, CDR2 YNNKEL (reference sequence). The ends were cut back, 4 bases at V and 3 bases at J, with 13 bases in the middle. CDR3 amino acids: CASSPGEEGYEQYF. The CDR3 DNA is TGTGCCAGCAGCCCCGGGGAGGAGGGCTACGAGCAGTACTTC.

This clone was seen only a few times. The rearrangement joins TRBV12-2 to TRBJ1-2; the listed D gene, TRBD1, was not tested against the DNA. TRBV12-2 is labeled a pseudogene. The CDR3 contains 19 residues. The CDR3 reads CASRLGAGDARRARYGYTF. The CDR3 coding sequence is TGTGCAAGTCGCTTAGGGGCCGGCGACGCCAGACGTGCTCGGTATGGCTACACCTTC.

The CDR3 region is CASSFDRTPANYGYTF. DNA for the CDR3: TGTGCCAGCAGTTTTGACAGGACCCCAGCTAACTATGGCTACACCTTC. V and J are TRBV28 and TRBJ1-2; tentative D call: TRBD1 (6 bases). The germline V gene encodes CDR1 MDHEN and CDR2 SYDVKM. The CDR3 length is 16 residues. Trimming removed 3 bases at V and 0 bases at J, with 14 bases between.

This sequence joins TRBV10-3 and TRBJ1-3; D not certain. From germline, CDR1 is ENHRY and CDR2 SYGVKD. The V and J ends lost 7 bases and 0 bases respectively, with 7 bases between them. The CDR3 extends over 13 amino acids. CDR3 nucleotides: TGTGCCATCACGGGGTACTCTGGAAACACCATATATTTT. This sequence encodes CAITGYSGNTIYF.

This clone was seen a handful of times. This chain uses TRBV10-2 with TRBJ2-1, with 11 bases lining up with TRBD2. With 7 bases clipped from V and 6 bases from J, the junction kept 2 bases outside the gene matches. This CDR3 contains 13 residues. The germline V gene has CDR1 WSHSY and CDR2 SAAADI. CDR3 amino acids: CASTTSGGNEQFF. Written as DNA, the CDR3 is TGCGCCAGCACTACTAGCGGGGGCAATGAGCAGTTCTTC.

This clone was picked up one time. The chain carries TRBV28 and TRBJ2-5; D is unclear. CDR3 length equals 13 residues. Looked up from germline, CDR1 is MDHEN and CDR2 is SYDVKM. The V end was cut by 3 bases, the J end by 1 base, with 6 bases between. CDR3 protein: CASSLSGQETQYF. CDR3 bases: TGTGCCAGCAGTTTGTCAGGCCAAGAGACCCAGTACTTC.

This clone was picked up many times. The rearrangement uses TRBV4-1 and TRBJ2-1; no reliable D call. This CDR3 comprises 14 residues. Looked up from germline, CDR1 is MGHRA and CDR2 is YSYEKL. The V and J ends lost 0 bases and 8 bases respectively, with 11 bases between them. CDR3 in amino acids: CASSQEPHLDEQFF. The CDR3 nucleotides are TGCGCCAGCAGCCAAGAACCCCATCTAGATGAGCAGTTCTTC.

The CDR3 loop is CASRLTGALDIQYF. The CDR3 DNA follows: TGTGCCAGCAGGTTGACAGGGGCATTGGACATTCAGTACTTC. The chain recombines TRBV7-9 with TRBJ2-4; 8 bases match TRBD1. Germline V CDR1 and CDR2: SEHNR, FQNEAQ (reference sequence). CDR3 length equals 14 residues. V shed 6 bases, J shed 8 bases, and the junction held 9 bases outside the gene matches.

This clone was detected only a few times. The chain joins TRBV2 to TRBJ1-6; possible D gene TRBD1, 5 bases. CDR3 length equals 15 residues. The germline V gene has CDR1 SNHLY and CDR2 FYNNEI. Trimming took off 10 bases at V and 4 bases at J, with 17 bases between the two ends. The CDR3 loop reads CANPRSGGYNSPLHF. CDR3 bases: TGTGCCAACCCTCGGTCCGGGGGATATAATTCACCCCTCCACTTT.

The sample holds a few counts of this clone. The rearrangement links TRBV20-1 to TRBJ2-7, with 7 nucleotides matching TRBD2. Per germline, CDR1 DFQATT and CDR2 SNEGSKA (reference sequence). The CDR3 runs 11 residues. Losses at the gene ends were 5 bases for V and 4 bases for J; bases not matched to a gene: 2. The CDR3 loop is CSALGGYEQYF. CDR3 bases: TGCAGTGCTCTGGGGGGGTACGAGCAGTACTTC.

CDR3 in amino acids: CAISERESSYNEQFF. The DNA for the CDR3 is TGTGCCATCAGTGAGAGGGAGAGCTCCTACAATGAGCAGTTCTTC. The chain recombines TRBV10-3 with TRBJ2-1; maybe TRBD2 (5 bases). This CDR3 region has 15 residues. CDR1 ENHRY and CDR2 SYGVKD come from the germline V gene. Deletions cut 2 bases from V and 0 bases from J, with 8 bases between.

V is TRBV12-5 and J is TRBJ1-2; possible D gene TRBD1, 5 bases. V was trimmed by 5 bases and J by 8 bases, leaving 18 bases between them. Germline V gene lookup returns CDR1 LGHNT and CDR2 FRNRAP. CDR3 length equals 14 residues. This chain's CDR3 is CASGSRDLPSGYTF. DNA for the CDR3: TGTGCTAGTGGTAGCAGGGATCTTCCCTCGGGCTACACCTTC.

V is TRBV30 and J is TRBJ1-1, with D perhaps TRBD1 (6 bases). V lost 3 bases and J 1 base, leaving 15 bases between the germline ends. The germline gives CDR1 GTSNPN, CDR2 SVGIG (reference sequence). The CDR3 loop spans 15 amino acids. This CDR3 reads CAWSVRGLKNTEAFF. The CDR3 DNA follows: TGTGCCTGGAGCGTAAGGGGGTTAAAGAACACTGAAGCTTTCTTT. The complete variable domain, with remaining parts taken from reference TRBV30 and TRBJ1-1, reads SQTIHQWPATLVQPVGSPLSLECTVEGTSNPNLYWYRQAAGRGLQLLFYSVGIGQISSEVPQNLSASRPQDRQFILSSKKLLLSDSGFYLCAWSVRGLKNTEAFFGQGTRLTVV.

The CDR3: CASSQATSGQETQYF. CDR3 coding DNA: TGTGCCAGCAGCCAAGCTACTAGCGGCCAAGAGACCCAGTACTTC. This chain connects TRBV4-2 to TRBJ2-5; 8 nucleotides line up with TRBD2. This CDR3 spans 15 amino acids. V lost 1 base and J lost 1; bases outside the gene matches: 2. Germline lookup yields CDR1 LGHNA and CDR2 YNFKEQ.

This clone was seen a handful of times. This sequence joins TRBV14 and TRBJ2-7, with D maybe TRBD1 (5 bases). With 1 base removed from V and 3 bases from J, the gap between germline ends came to 10 bases. The CDR3 is made up of 14 amino acids. Germline V gives CDR1 SGHDN, CDR2 FVKESK. DNA for the CDR3: TGTGCCAGCAGCCAAGTTCACAGGCACTACGAGCAGTACTTC. It specifies CASSQVHRHYEQYF.

This clone was detected once. This sequence joins TRBV6-1 and TRBJ2-7; D perhaps matches TRBD2 (7 bases). CDR3 size: 14 residues. Trimming pared 3 bases from V and 3 bases from J, leaving 12 bases between. Germline lookup yields CDR1 MNHNS and CDR2 SASEGT. The CDR3 coding sequence is TGTGCCAGCAGTGAGTGGAGGGGGGGCTACGAGCAGTACTTC. This translates into CASSEWRGGYEQYF.

The J gene is TRBJ2-7, the V gene TRBV19; D perhaps matches TRBD1 (6 bases). V gave up 5 bases and J gave up 2 bases, with 16 bases separating them. The CDR3 has 15 amino acids. CDR1 and CDR2 from the germline V gene are LNHDA and SQIVND (reference sequence). The CDR3, as DNA: TGTGCCAGTAGTCAAACAGGGTTAGGGGCCTACGAGCAGTACTTC. Amino acid sequence: CASSQTGLGAYEQYF.

V and J are TRBV30 and TRBJ2-5; 11 positions agree with TRBD2. In germline, CDR1 is GTSNPN, CDR2 SVGIG (reference sequence). CDR3 length equals 16 residues. After removal of 3 bases from V and 4 bases from J, the junction contained 10 bases not matched to a gene. CDR3 protein: CAWRGTSGRWAETQYF. The CDR3 DNA is TGTGCCTGGAGGGGAACTAGCGGGAGATGGGCAGAGACCCAGTACTTC.

This clone appeared a few times. This sequence joins TRBV7-9 and TRBJ2-1; maybe TRBD1 (5 bases). The CDR3 totals 15 residues. V lost 3 bases and J lost 8, with 17 bases in between. Germline assignment: CDR1 SEHNR and CDR2 FQNEAQ (reference sequence). The CDR3 DNA sequence: TGTGCCAGCAGCTTCGGGCAGGGTGAGGAAGATGAGCAGTTCTTC. The encoded protein is CASSFGQGEEDEQFF.

The CDR3 region has the DNA TGTGCCACCAGTCTTGGTGATAGTGAAAAACTGTTTTTT. It specifies CATSLGDSEKLFF. The rearrangement uses TRBV15 and TRBJ1-4; no reliable D call. CDR1 is LNHNV, CDR2 YYDKDF, per germline (reference sequence). The CDR3 has 13 residues. Trimming took 6 bases from V and 7 from J, leaving 12 bases between them.

DNA for the CDR3: TGTGCCAGCAGCGATCTAGCGGGAGTGTACGAGCAGTACTTC. This sequence encodes CASSDLAGVYEQYF. This chain uses TRBV3-1 (or the pseudogene TRBV3-2) with TRBJ2-7; 10 bases align to TRBD2. CDR1 and CDR2 (germline): LGHDT, YNNKEL (reference sequence). This CDR3 contains 14 residues. V dropped 5 bases and J dropped 4; count of bases not matched to a gene: 5.

The genes are TRBV10-2 and TRBJ2-1; D is perhaps TRBD2 (6 bases). Between the trimmed V and J ends, which lost 0 bases and 7 bases, there was a span of 13 bases. The length of the CDR3 is 15 residues. Germline CDR1 WSHSY, CDR2 SAAADI. The CDR3 protein is CASSESMGLLNEQFF. The CDR3 DNA is TGCGCCAGCAGTGAGTCAATGGGACTTTTAAATGAGCAGTTCTTC.

The chain uses TRBV5-6 and TRBJ2-1, with TRBD1 matching 8 bases. This CDR3 is 14 amino acids long. Germline V gene sequence: CDR1 SGHDT, CDR2 YYEEEE. Trimming at V came to 6 bases and at J to 4 bases, leaving 6 bases not matched to a gene. The CDR3 sequence: CASTQTGGYNEQFF. Written as DNA, the CDR3 is TGTGCCAGCACCCAAACAGGGGGGTACAATGAGCAGTTCTTC.

This sequence joins TRBV11-3 and TRBJ1-1; D not resolved. V gave up 2 bases and J gave up 1 base, with 14 bases separating them. Germline CDR1 SGHNT, CDR2 YENEEA. The CDR3 is 16 residues long. The CDR3 nucleotides are TGTGCCAGCAGCTTAAATGCAGTTCGGGGGAACACTGAAGCTTTCTTT. It specifies CASSLNAVRGNTEAFF.

There are a few counts of this clone. The gene calls are TRBV10-3 and TRBJ2-4; no reliable D call. This CDR3 is 12 amino acids long. The V gene lost 10 bases and the J gene lost 7 bases, with 14 bases spanning the gap. Germline V CDR1 and CDR2: ENHRY, SYGVKD. The CDR3: CATTDSSNIQYF. CDR3 DNA sequence: TGTGCCACCACCGACTCGTCGAACATTCAGTACTTC.

The chain employs TRBV11-1 and TRBJ2-7; 7 bases line up with TRBD1. CDR3 length: 13 residues. Germline V gives CDR1 SGHAT, CDR2 FQDESV (reference sequence). V gave up 5 bases and J gave up 9 bases; unmatched junction bases: 10. CDR3 region: CASSGRQGLRQYF. DNA for the CDR3: TGTGCCAGCAGCGGTCGACAGGGCCTGCGGCAGTACTTC.

The rearrangement joins TRBV27 to TRBJ1-6; D gene ambiguous. Germline V gives CDR1 MNHEY, CDR2 SMNVEV (reference sequence). The CDR3 covers 14 residues. Trimming shortened V by 2 bases and J by 7 bases, and 9 bases separated the two germline ends. The CDR3 sequence: CASSLVGVNSPLHF. In nucleotides, the CDR3 is TGTGCCAGCAGTTTAGTGGGAGTCAATTCACCCCTCCACTTT.

This clone was counted once. The V gene is TRBV5-6, the J gene TRBJ1-4; TRBD1 agrees at 7 bases. Germline V gene sequence: CDR1 SGHDT, CDR2 YYEEEE. J lost 8 bases, V lost 0 bases, and 4 bases had no gene match. The CDR3 runs 14 residues. The DNA for the CDR3 is TGTGCCAGCAGCTTGGACAGGGGATACGAAAAACTGTTTTTT. This codes for CASSLDRGYEKLFF.

In this sample, this clone turned up once. The V gene is TRBV11-2, the J gene TRBJ2-3; D possibly corresponds to TRBD2 (6 bases). There are 13 residues in the CDR3. Germline V gives CDR1 SGHAT, CDR2 FQNNGV. Trimming took 8 bases from V and 4 from J, leaving 13 bases between them. CDR3 loop: CASGWAGPDTQYF. CDR3 coding DNA: TGTGCCAGCGGGTGGGCGGGACCAGATACGCAGTATTTT.

This clone was counted a few times. This chain uses TRBV7-2 with TRBJ2-1, with 14 bases aligning to TRBD2. The CDR3 loop spans 16 amino acids. Per the germline V gene, CDR1 is SGHTA and CDR2 is FQGNSA. V gave up 6 bases and J gave up 6 bases; unmatched junction bases: 7. The CDR3 bases are TGTGCCAGCAGGGAATCGGGACTAGCGGGAGTCAATGAGCAGTTCTTC. Translating it yields CASRESGLAGVNEQFF.

V usage is TRBV25-1 and J usage is TRBJ2-7; 11 nucleotides match TRBD2. Germline CDR1 MGHDK, CDR2 SYGVNS. The junction had 5 bases not matched to a gene; V was cut back by 6 bases and J by 7 bases. The CDR3 length is 13 residues. The CDR3 DNA follows: TGTGCCAGCAGGGGACTAGCGGAAGGGGAGCAGTACTTC. As protein: CASRGLAEGEQYF.

The rearrangement joins TRBV7-2 to TRBJ1-1, with D tentatively TRBD1 (6 bases). Trimming cost V 4 bases and J 3 bases, with 18 bases left between them. The CDR3 runs 16 residues. Germline values: CDR1 SGHTA, CDR2 FQGNSA. CDR3 residues: CASSSTGLGGDTEAFF. In nucleotides, the CDR3 is TGTGCCAGCAGCTCGACAGGCCTCGGGGGGGACACTGAAGCTTTCTTT.